This is a list of T cell receptor beta chains from one sample in a study of CD8 T cells in Susac syndrome. TCRdb recomputed calls from the immunoSEQ multiplex PCR reads with MiXCR, one row per CDR3 protein. Of 190,000 or so distinct CDR3 sequences listed, around 95% are singletons. The sequenced sample was CD4+ T cells from PBMCs. The origin of the receptors is a human donor with multiple sclerosis. Both conserved end residues are part of each CDR3. Each record gives: clone size, V gene, J gene, D gene, CDR3 DNA, CDR3 protein. A D gene is named only where the DNA matches it firmly. Rows give clone size only sometimes, using once, few, many, or a class for an expanded clone.

clone_size: few
v_call: TRBV5-1
j_call: TRBJ2-5
d_call: .
cdr3_nt: TGCGCCAGCAGCGCAGATACGCAAGAGACCCAGTACTTC
cdr3_aa: CASSADTQETQYF

clone_size: few
v_call: TRBV3-1
j_call: TRBJ1-1
d_call: .
cdr3_nt: TGTGCCAGCAGCCAAGTGGGAACTGAAGCTTTCTTT
cdr3_aa: CASSQVGTEAFF

clone_size: once
v_call: TRBV29-1
j_call: TRBJ2-3
d_call: TRBD2
cdr3_nt: TGCAGCGTTGAAGATTCCCCCTCGAGCGGGGGGGCCTATAGCACAGATACGCAGTATTTT
cdr3_aa: CSVEDSPSSGGAYSTDTQYF

clone_size: once
v_call: TRBV20-1
j_call: TRBJ1-1
d_call: .
cdr3_nt: TGCAGTCCCATCCAGAACACTGAAGCTTTCTTT
cdr3_aa: CSPIQNTEAFF

clone_size: .
v_call: TRBV15
j_call: TRBJ2-5
d_call: TRBD2
cdr3_nt: TGTGCCACTCAACCCGGGACTAAGCGGGGCCAAGAGACCCAGTACTTC
cdr3_aa: CATQPGTKRGQETQYF

clone_size: .
v_call: TRBV20-1
j_call: TRBJ2-5
d_call: .
cdr3_nt: TGCAGTTCCCCAGGGGACCGGGAGACCCAGTACTTC
cdr3_aa: CSSPGDRETQYF

clone_size: once
v_call: TRBV12-3/TRBV12-4
j_call: TRBJ1-6
d_call: .
cdr3_nt: TGTGCCAGCAGTTTTACAGGTCGGGGGGGACCCCTCCACTTT
cdr3_aa: CASSFTGRGGPLHF

clone_size: .
v_call: TRBV5-6
j_call: TRBJ1-6
d_call: .
cdr3_nt: TGTGCCAGCAGCTTGGACGATGCGGCGGGTAATTCACCCCTCCACTTT
cdr3_aa: CASSLDDAAGNSPLHF

clone_size: few
v_call: TRBV6-1
j_call: TRBJ2-1
d_call: .
cdr3_nt: TGTGCCAGCAGTGATATTCTTGAGCAGTTCTTC
cdr3_aa: CASSDILEQFF

clone_size: .
v_call: TRBV13
j_call: TRBJ2-1
d_call: TRBD1
cdr3_nt: TGTGCCAGCAGGAATACAGGGGCCAGCTCCTACAATGAGCAGTTCTTC
cdr3_aa: CASRNTGASSYNEQFF

clone_size: once
v_call: TRBV12-3/TRBV12-4
j_call: TRBJ2-1
d_call: TRBD2
cdr3_nt: TGTGCCAGCATGGGGACTAACCGGGGCCAAAGAGAGCAGTTCTTC
cdr3_aa: CASMGTNRGQREQFF

clone_size: .
v_call: TRBV20-1
j_call: TRBJ1-6
d_call: .
cdr3_nt: TGCAGTGCTATTTTGGGGACTAATTCACCCCTCCACTTT
cdr3_aa: CSAILGTNSPLHF

clone_size: .
v_call: TRBV2
j_call: TRBJ2-3
d_call: TRBD1
cdr3_nt: TGTGCCAGCAGTGATACGGGACAGACGCAGTATTTT
cdr3_aa: CASSDTGQTQYF

clone_size: .
v_call: TRBV20-1
j_call: TRBJ2-1
d_call: TRBD2
cdr3_nt: TGCAGTGCTAGACTAGCGGGGGGTCAGGAGCAGTTCTTC
cdr3_aa: CSARLAGGQEQFF

clone_size: .
v_call: TRBV7-2
j_call: TRBJ1-4
d_call: .
cdr3_nt: TGTGCCAGCAGGGGGGGTTGGGGAGAAAAACTGTTTTTT
cdr3_aa: CASRGGWGEKLFF

clone_size: .
v_call: TRBV6-1
j_call: TRBJ2-4
d_call: .
cdr3_nt: TGTGCCAGCAGTCAAGGGACCCCGGGGAAGGGGAAAAACATTCAGTACTTC
cdr3_aa: CASSQGTPGKGKNIQYF

clone_size: .
v_call: TRBV15
j_call: TRBJ1-1
d_call: .
cdr3_nt: TGTGCCACCAGCAGGAAAATGATGAACACTGAAGCTTTCTTT
cdr3_aa: CATSRKMMNTEAFF

clone_size: .
v_call: TRBV30
j_call: TRBJ1-6
d_call: TRBD1
cdr3_nt: TGTGCCTGGAGTGTGGGACAGGGAATCTCACCCCTCCACTTT
cdr3_aa: CAWSVGQGISPLHF

clone_size: once
v_call: TRBV7-2
j_call: TRBJ2-1
d_call: TRBD2
cdr3_nt: TGTGCCAGCAGCCCCGGGGGGGGAATCGGCGAGCAGTTCTTC
cdr3_aa: CASSPGGGIGEQFF

clone_size: .
v_call: TRBV3-1
j_call: TRBJ1-1
d_call: TRBD1
cdr3_nt: TGTGCCAGCAGCCCACGGGACAGGGGCTATATGAACACTGAAGCTTTCTTT
cdr3_aa: CASSPRDRGYMNTEAFF

clone_size: .
v_call: TRBV5-1
j_call: TRBJ2-2
d_call: .
cdr3_nt: TGCGCCAGCAGCGGAGCCCTACAAGCCGGGGAGCTGTTTTTT
cdr3_aa: CASSGALQAGELFF

clone_size: .
v_call: TRBV7-8
j_call: TRBJ2-3
d_call: .
cdr3_nt: TGTGCCAGCAGCTTAGCGCCCGGGGGATGGACAGATACGCAGTATTTT
cdr3_aa: CASSLAPGGWTDTQYF

clone_size: .
v_call: TRBV30
j_call: TRBJ1-3
d_call: .
cdr3_nt: TGTGCCTGGACCCTCGGGACCTCTGATCGACCTGGAAACACCATATATTTT
cdr3_aa: CAWTLGTSDRPGNTIYF

clone_size: .
v_call: TRBV11-1
j_call: TRBJ2-3
d_call: .
cdr3_nt: TGTGCCAGCAGCTTACGAGGGCCAGCAGATACGCAGTATTTT
cdr3_aa: CASSLRGPADTQYF

clone_size: .
v_call: TRBV15
j_call: TRBJ2-3
d_call: TRBD2
cdr3_nt: TGTGCCACCAGCAGCTTAGCGGGGCCTCTTTCGGATACGCAGTATTTT
cdr3_aa: CATSSLAGPLSDTQYF

clone_size: once
v_call: TRBV28
j_call: TRBJ2-4
d_call: .
cdr3_nt: TGTGCCAGCAGTTTCGTGGGGGGGCGTTACATTCAGTACTTC
cdr3_aa: CASSFVGGRYIQYF

clone_size: .
v_call: TRBV5-8
j_call: TRBJ2-1
d_call: .
cdr3_nt: TGTGCCAGCAGCATAAACCCGGGAACTGGGGTCTTC
cdr3_aa: CASSINPGTGVF

clone_size: .
v_call: TRBV19
j_call: TRBJ2-2
d_call: .
cdr3_nt: TGTGCCAGTAAGGGGGGACCCAACACCGGGGAGCTGTTTTTT
cdr3_aa: CASKGGPNTGELFF

clone_size: .
v_call: TRBV24-1
j_call: TRBJ2-3
d_call: TRBD2
cdr3_nt: TGTGCCACCAGTTGGAGCGGGGGCACAGATACGCAGTATTTT
cdr3_aa: CATSWSGGTDTQYF

clone_size: .
v_call: TRBV11-2
j_call: TRBJ2-2
d_call: .
cdr3_nt: TGTGCCAGCAGCTCCCAGACGTGGAACACCGGGGAGCTGTTTTTT
cdr3_aa: CASSSQTWNTGELFF

clone_size: few
v_call: TRBV5-4
j_call: TRBJ2-3
d_call: TRBD2
cdr3_nt: TGTGCCAGCAGCTTGGCTAGCGGGGATACGCAGTATTTT
cdr3_aa: CASSLASGDTQYF

clone_size: .
v_call: TRBV19
j_call: TRBJ2-7
d_call: TRBD1
cdr3_nt: TGTGCCAGTAGTGAGACAGGGGGCCCCATGGAGCAGTACTTC
cdr3_aa: CASSETGGPMEQYF

clone_size: .
v_call: TRBV24-1
j_call: TRBJ2-3
d_call: .
cdr3_nt: TGTGCCACCAGTGACCCCCTACAGCCGTATACGCAGTATTTT
cdr3_aa: CATSDPLQPYTQYF